The 32 T cell receptor beta chains reported below all come from one sample, sequenced in a study of blood T cell repertoires in COVID-19. Produced via immunoSEQ multiplex PCR; TCRdb's table is partial and in-frame only. The data show about 150,000 clones, 75% to 85% seen once. Sequenced input: peripheral blood. The receptor source for this set is a woman aged 45-59 years in a cohort sampled during active or convalescent COVID-19.

The chain employs TRBV6-5 and TRBJ2-2, with a weak D call TRBD1 (5 bases). CDR3 length: 14 residues. Trimming pared 4 bases from V and 2 bases from J, leaving 8 bases between. Germline V CDR1 and CDR2: MNHEY, SVGAGI. The CDR3 DNA reads as TGTGCCAGCAGTTTCGGACAAAACACCGGGGAGCTGTTTTTT. This gives the protein CASSFGQNTGELFF.

The chain recombines TRBV7-2 with TRBJ2-7, with TRBD2 matching over 13 bases. With V trimmed by 1 base and J by 6 bases, 6 bases remained unmatched. Germline V gene lookup returns CDR1 SGHTA and CDR2 FQGNSA. The CDR3 is made up of 16 amino acids. The CDR3 loop is CASSLVLAGGLGEQYF. For the CDR3, the DNA is TGTGCCAGCAGCTTAGTACTAGCGGGGGGGCTTGGCGAGCAGTACTTC.

The table lists this clone with a few counts. The CDR3: CASSLAGGAYNEQFF. In DNA form, the CDR3 reads TGTGCCAGCAGCTTAGCCGGGGGGGCCTACAATGAGCAGTTCTTC. The rearrangement uses TRBV7-8 and TRBJ2-1; 8 bases match TRBD2. The CDR3 is made up of 15 amino acids. Trimming cost V 0 bases and J 2 bases; bases outside gene matches: 0. Germline-derived CDR1 and CDR2 are SGHVS and FQNEAQ.

V and J are TRBV7-3 and TRBJ2-2; 12 bases map to TRBD2. The ends lost 5 bases at V and 7 bases at J; junction bases unmatched: 11. The CDR3 is 17 residues long. Germline values: CDR1 SGHTA, CDR2 FQGTGA. The CDR3 here is CASSPQQLAGGLGELFF. In nucleotides, the CDR3 is TGTGCCAGCAGCCCGCAACAACTAGCGGGGGGTCTCGGGGAGCTGTTTTTT.

The CDR3 reads CASSHLGQGSNSPLHF. In nucleotides, the CDR3 is TGTGCCAGCAGCCACCTCGGACAGGGGAGTAATTCACCCCTCCACTTT. This chain joins TRBV3-1 (or the pseudogene TRBV3-2) and TRBJ1-6; 9 nucleotides match TRBD1. V was clipped by 3 bases and J by 6 bases; unmatched bases: 6. The CDR3 spans 16 residues. Germline CDR1 is LGHDT and CDR2 is YNNKEL (reference sequence).

V and J are TRBV7-8 and TRBJ2-7; TRBD1 aligns across 7 bases. Germline V gene sequence: CDR1 SGHVS, CDR2 FQNEAQ. The V and J ends lost 4 bases and 4 bases, in that order; junction bases with no gene match: 7. The CDR3 sequence is 14 residues long. The CDR3 DNA sequence: TGTGCCAGCAGCTCAGGAACAGGGGTATACGAGCAGTACTTC. Residues: CASSSGTGVYEQYF.

The rearrangement links TRBV25-1 to TRBJ2-1; 15 bases match TRBD2. CDR1 MGHDK and CDR2 SYGVNS come from the germline V gene. CDR3 size: 18 residues. V dropped 4 bases and J dropped 10; count of bases not matched to a gene: 14. The CDR3 DNA reads as TGTGCCAGCAGTGGATACCCCCGGACTAGCGGGGGGGCCCGGGAGCAGTTCTTC. Its protein is CASSGYPRTSGGAREQFF.

Only a few counts were recorded for this clone. J is TRBJ2-1 and V is TRBV7-9; D call uncertain. The CDR3 length is 12 residues. V was pared by 5 bases and J by 5 bases, with 7 bases between. CDR1 SEHNR and CDR2 FQNEAQ come from the germline V gene (reference sequence). The CDR3 DNA is TGTGCCAGCAGCGACGACAACAATGAGCAGTTCTTC. This sequence encodes CASSDDNNEQFF.

V gene TRBV5-1 combines with J gene TRBJ2-5, with 10 bases identical to TRBD1. The length of the CDR3 is 15 residues. V lost 3 bases to trimming and J lost 5 bases; unmatched junction nucleotides: 7. CDR1 is SGHRS and CDR2 is YFSETQ in the germline V gene. CDR3 nucleotides: TGCGCCAGCAGCTCCCGACAGGGGGCTTGGGAGACCCAGTACTTC. Translated: CASSSRQGAWETQYF.

The chain links TRBV19 to TRBJ2-1; D possibly corresponds to TRBD2 (6 bases). Germline assignment: CDR1 LNHDA and CDR2 SQIVND (reference sequence). Trimming pared 1 base from V and 4 bases from J, leaving 14 bases between. This CDR3 region has 16 residues. The CDR3 nucleotides read TGTGCCAGTAGTATAGGGAGGGCTAGCCTGTACAATGAGCAGTTCTTC. Translated, it gives CASSIGRASLYNEQFF.

V usage is TRBV12-5 and J usage is TRBJ1-4; maybe TRBD1 (6 bases). Trimming stripped 6 bases from V and 4 bases from J, with 15 bases between. The CDR3 runs 15 residues. Germline CDR1 and CDR2: LGHNT and FRNRAP. CDR3 loop: CASGWGGGGNEKLFF. CDR3 bases: TGTGCTAGTGGCTGGGGGGGCGGAGGTAATGAAAAACTGTTTTTT.

The rearrangement joins TRBV11-2 to TRBJ2-7; 9 bases are a match to TRBD2. J gave up 4 bases and V 4 bases, and 8 bases lay outside the gene matches. This CDR3 has 15 residues. Per the germline V gene, CDR1 is SGHAT and CDR2 is FQNNGV. The CDR3 DNA follows: TGTGCCAGCAGCTCGCGGGGGGGCCCTTTTTACGAGCAGTACTTC. Protein product: CASSSRGGPFYEQYF.

J is TRBJ1-5 and V is TRBV7-2; D is perhaps TRBD1 (5 bases). Deletions cut 2 bases from V and 6 bases from J, with 8 bases between. The CDR3 covers 13 residues. Germline values: CDR1 SGHTA, CDR2 FQGNSA. CDR3 amino acids: CASSLQQAQPQHF. The CDR3 nucleotides are TGTGCCAGCAGCTTACAACAGGCTCAGCCCCAGCATTTT.

The rearrangement links TRBV4-3 to TRBJ2-7; the D is unclear. Trimming took 4 bases from V and 4 from J, leaving 11 bases between them. This CDR3 comprises 13 residues. From germline, CDR1 is LGHNA and CDR2 YSLEER. The CDR3 DNA reads TGCGCCAGCAGCCCCGCCGGTGGTTACGAGCAGTACTTC. This encodes CASSPAGGYEQYF.

The V gene is TRBV2, the J gene TRBJ1-5; unclear D gene. Trimming took off 5 bases at V and 0 bases at J, with 14 bases between the two ends. Germline assignment: CDR1 SNHLY and CDR2 FYNNEI. The CDR3 consists of 16 residues. CDR3 bases: TGTGCCAGCAGTCCCCTTGGGCAGTATAGCAATCAGCCCCAGCATTTT. This sequence encodes CASSPLGQYSNQPQHF.

This chain links TRBV15 with TRBJ1-1; D gene ambiguous. CDR1 and CDR2 (germline): LNHNV, YYDKDF (reference sequence). The V and J ends lost 0 bases and 7 bases respectively, with 9 bases between them. The CDR3 length is 13 residues. CDR3 DNA: TGTGCCACCAGCAGAGATCCCGTTAGTGAAGCTTTCTTT. Residues: CATSRDPVSEAFF. The full variable domain, rest sourced from reference TRBV15 and TRBJ1-1, is DAMVIQNPRYQVTQFGKPVTLSCSQTLNHNVMYWYQQKSSQAPKLLFHYYDKDFNNEADTPDNFQSRRPNTSFCFLDIRSPGLGDTAMYLCATSRDPVSEAFFGQGTRLTVV.

This clone was seen once. This sequence joins TRBV10-3 and TRBJ1-1; TRBD1 aligns across 9 bases. Germline V gene sequence: CDR1 ENHRY, CDR2 SYGVKD. V gave up 10 bases and J gave up 1 base; unmatched junction bases: 1. There are 12 residues in the CDR3. The CDR3 loop reads CATTGGNTEAFF. CDR3 nucleotides: TGTGCCACGACAGGGGGGAACACTGAAGCTTTCTTT.

This clone was seen a few times. This chain connects TRBV3-1 (or the pseudogene TRBV3-2) to TRBJ1-4; possible D gene TRBD1, 5 bases. This CDR3 has 17 residues. Trimming took off 0 bases at V and 0 bases at J, with 11 bases between the two ends. Germline V gene lookup returns CDR1 LGHDT and CDR2 YNNKEL (reference sequence). CDR3 in amino acids: CASSQDPDSSTNEKLFF. The CDR3 coding sequence is TGTGCCAGCAGCCAAGATCCAGACAGTTCAACTAATGAAAAACTGTTTTTT.

The CDR3, as DNA: TGTGCCAGCAGTAAAGGACAGGCCTTTAGCACAGATACGCAGTATTTT. Its translation: CASSKGQAFSTDTQYF. J is TRBJ2-3 and V is TRBV2; 7 nucleotides agree with TRBD1. After removal of 5 bases from V and 0 bases from J, the junction contained 8 bases not matched to a gene. This CDR3 has 16 residues. Germline V CDR1 and CDR2: SNHLY, FYNNEI. Complete variable domain (other parts from reference TRBV2 and TRBJ2-3): EPEVTQTPSHQVTQMGQEVILRCVPISNHLYFYWYRQILGQKVEFLVSFYNNEISEKSEIFDDQFSVERPDGSNFTLKIRSTKLEDSAMYFCASSKGQAFSTDTQYFGPGTRLTVL.

The V call is TRBV3-1 (or the pseudogene TRBV3-2), the J call TRBJ1-1; 7 bases align to TRBD1. The trim removed 5 bases at V and 5 bases at J, leaving 5 bases unmatched. This CDR3 spans 13 amino acids. Germline CDR1 LGHDT, CDR2 YNNKEL (reference sequence). The DNA of the CDR3 is TGTGCCAGCAGCAGGACAGGAGGAACTGAAGCTTTCTTT. This gives the protein CASSRTGGTEAFF.

The rearrangement uses TRBV9 and TRBJ1-1, with D possibly being TRBD1 (5 bases). Germline-derived CDR1 and CDR2 are SGDLS and YYNGEE. With 4 bases removed from V and 4 bases from J, the gap between germline ends came to 14 bases. CDR3 length equals 14 residues. The CDR3 DNA is TGTGCCAGCAGCTCTCCGGGACTCCGCACTGAAGCTTTCTTT. Translation gives CASSSPGLRTEAFF.

The J gene is TRBJ1-2, the V gene TRBV5-6; D remains ambiguous. Trimming stripped 3 bases from V and 4 bases from J, with 10 bases between. Germline V CDR1 and CDR2: SGHDT, YYEEEE. The CDR3 is 13 residues long. Here the CDR3 reads CASSSRGSYGYTF. The DNA for the CDR3 is TGTGCCAGCAGCTCTCGCGGATCCTATGGCTACACCTTC.

This clone has only one observation. The chain recombines TRBV5-1 with TRBJ1-6; no firm D call. The germline gives CDR1 SGHRS, CDR2 YFSETQ. The CDR3 extends over 15 amino acids. Trimming left V 1 base short and J 8 bases short, with 13 bases between. For the CDR3, the DNA is TGCGCCAGCAGCTTGTTGAGCGTGAGTCATTCACCCCTCCACTTT. Its protein product is CASSLLSVSHSPLHF.

This clone was seen only once. This chain connects TRBV6-2 or TRBV6-3 to TRBJ2-3, with D perhaps matching TRBD2 (6 bases). Germline V lookup: CDR1 MNHEY, CDR2 SVGEGT. The CDR3 contains 14 residues. Trimming removed 5 bases from V and 2 bases from J, with 11 bases in between. The CDR3 coding sequence is TGTGCCAGCAGTAGCGGACTAACCACAGATACGCAGTATTTT. This translates into CASSSGLTTDTQYF.

The gene calls are TRBV27 and TRBJ2-5; 10 bases match TRBD1. This CDR3 region has 16 residues. Germline CDR1 reads MNHEY; CDR2 reads SMNVEV (reference sequence). V lost 2 bases and J lost 5; bases outside the gene matches: 8. The CDR3 bases are TGTGCCAGCAGTTTACTACCCGGACAGGGGGTGGAGACCCAGTACTTC. Amino acids: CASSLLPGQGVETQYF.

The chain is built from TRBV3-1 (or the pseudogene TRBV3-2) and TRBJ2-3; the D gene is possibly TRBD1 (5 bases). V lost 0 bases, J lost 1 base, and 11 bases lay in between. The CDR3 is made up of 16 amino acids. Germline V gene sequence: CDR1 LGHDT, CDR2 YNNKEL (reference sequence). The CDR3 DNA is TGTGCCAGCAGCCAAGATCCCACAGGAGGCACAGATACGCAGTATTTT. Its protein is CASSQDPTGGTDTQYF.

Here the CDR3 reads CASSYMYEKLFF. The CDR3 DNA is TGTGCCAGCAGTTATATGTATGAAAAACTGTTTTTT. The rearrangement links TRBV6-6 to TRBJ1-4; D gene unclear. Per the germline V gene, CDR1 is MNHNY and CDR2 is SVGAGI (reference sequence). This CDR3 is built from 12 residues. Trimming pared 3 bases from V and 6 bases from J, leaving 5 bases between.

The chain employs TRBV5-1 and TRBJ1-4; the match to TRBD1 covers 7 bases. Per the germline V gene, CDR1 is SGHRS and CDR2 is YFSETQ. J was trimmed by 5 bases and V by 4 bases; bases with no gene match: 11. This CDR3 has 16 amino acids. The CDR3 sequence is CASSDLPGQQNEKLFF. The CDR3 DNA is TGCGCCAGCAGCGACCTCCCGGGACAGCAAAATGAAAAACTGTTTTTT.

The table lists this clone with a count of one. The chain links TRBV14 to TRBJ1-1; D is undetermined. The germline V gene has CDR1 SGHDN and CDR2 FVKESK. Trimming took 5 bases from V and 11 from J, leaving 12 bases between them. The CDR3 length is 11 residues. The CDR3 loop is CASSAYRFAFF. The CDR3 DNA reads TGTGCCAGCAGCGCCTACCGGTTTGCTTTCTTT.

The genes are TRBV5-1 and TRBJ1-3; 7 positions agree with TRBD1. The CDR3 contains 16 residues. Unmatched junction bases numbered 7, after V lost 4 bases and J lost 0 bases. Germline V CDR1 and CDR2: SGHRS, YFSETQ. This CDR3 is CASSQYGQASGNTIYF. The CDR3 bases are TGCGCCAGCAGCCAATACGGACAGGCCTCTGGAAACACCATATATTTT.

The chain combines TRBV6-5 with TRBJ1-1; D unresolved. Per the germline V gene, CDR1 is MNHEY and CDR2 is SVGAGI. The CDR3 is 13 amino acids. With 7 bases removed from V and 7 bases from J, the gap between germline ends came to 16 bases. The chain's CDR3 is CASTPRVGGEAFF. The CDR3 bases are TGTGCCAGCACCCCGCGGGTGGGCGGTGAAGCTTTCTTT.

The rearrangement uses TRBV6-4 and TRBJ1-1; tentatively, D is TRBD1 (6 bases). Between the trimmed V and J ends, which lost 4 bases and 3 bases, there was a span of 12 bases. The CDR3 consists of 14 residues. The V gene's germline CDR1 is MRHNA and CDR2 SNTAGT. In DNA, the CDR3 is TGTGCCAGCAGTGCCGACAGGTGGGACACTGAAGCTTTCTTT. The encoded protein is CASSADRWDTEAFF.